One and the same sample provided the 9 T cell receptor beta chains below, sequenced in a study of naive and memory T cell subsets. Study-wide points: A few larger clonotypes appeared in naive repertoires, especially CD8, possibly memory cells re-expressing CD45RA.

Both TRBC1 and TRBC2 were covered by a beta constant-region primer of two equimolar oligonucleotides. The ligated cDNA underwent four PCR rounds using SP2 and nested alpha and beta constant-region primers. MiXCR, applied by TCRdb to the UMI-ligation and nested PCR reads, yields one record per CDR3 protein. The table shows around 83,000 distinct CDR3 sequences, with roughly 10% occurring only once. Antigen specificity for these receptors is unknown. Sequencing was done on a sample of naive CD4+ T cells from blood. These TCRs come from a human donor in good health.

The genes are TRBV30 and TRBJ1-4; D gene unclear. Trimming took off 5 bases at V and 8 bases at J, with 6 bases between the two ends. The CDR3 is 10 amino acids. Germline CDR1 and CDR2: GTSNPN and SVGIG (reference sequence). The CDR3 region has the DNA TGTGCCTGGGGAGGGGAAAAACTGTTTTTT. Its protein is CAWGGEKLFF.

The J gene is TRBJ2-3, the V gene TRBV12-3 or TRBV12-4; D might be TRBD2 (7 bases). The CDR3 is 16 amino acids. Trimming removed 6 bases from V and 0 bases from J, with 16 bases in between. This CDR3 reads CASSRGAGASTDTQYF. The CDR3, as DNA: TGTGCCAGCAGCCGGGGGGCGGGCGCTAGCACAGATACGCAGTATTTT.

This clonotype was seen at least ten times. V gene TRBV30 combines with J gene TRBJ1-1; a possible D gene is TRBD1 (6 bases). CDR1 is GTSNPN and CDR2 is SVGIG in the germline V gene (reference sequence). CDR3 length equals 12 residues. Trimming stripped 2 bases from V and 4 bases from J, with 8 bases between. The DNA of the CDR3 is TGTGCCTGGAGTCAACAGGGCACTGAAGCTTTCTTT. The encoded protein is CAWSQQGTEAFF.

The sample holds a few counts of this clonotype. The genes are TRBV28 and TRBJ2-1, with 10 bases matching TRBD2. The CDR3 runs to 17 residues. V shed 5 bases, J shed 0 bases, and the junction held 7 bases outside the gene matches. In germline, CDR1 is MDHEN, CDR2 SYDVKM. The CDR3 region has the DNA TGTGCCAGCAGTCCGGGGGTAGCGGGGGGCTCCTACAATGAGCAGTTCTTC. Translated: CASSPGVAGGSYNEQFF.

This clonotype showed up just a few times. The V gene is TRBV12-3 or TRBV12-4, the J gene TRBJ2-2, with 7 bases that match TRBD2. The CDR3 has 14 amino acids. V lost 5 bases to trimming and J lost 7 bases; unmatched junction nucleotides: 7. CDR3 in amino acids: CASSTGLVGGELFF. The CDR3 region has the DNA TGTGCCAGCAGTACCGGACTAGTTGGCGGGGAGCTGTTTTTT.

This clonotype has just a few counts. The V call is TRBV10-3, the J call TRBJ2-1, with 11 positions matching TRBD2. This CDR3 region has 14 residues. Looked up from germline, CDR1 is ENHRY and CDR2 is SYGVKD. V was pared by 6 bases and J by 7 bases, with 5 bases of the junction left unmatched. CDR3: CAISLAGGPNEQFF. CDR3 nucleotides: TGTGCCATCAGCCTAGCGGGAGGCCCTAATGAGCAGTTCTTC.

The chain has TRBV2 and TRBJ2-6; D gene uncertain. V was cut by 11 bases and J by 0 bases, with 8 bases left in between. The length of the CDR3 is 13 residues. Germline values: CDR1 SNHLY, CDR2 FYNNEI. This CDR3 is CASTYSGANVLTF. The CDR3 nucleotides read TGTGCCTCCACTTACTCTGGGGCCAACGTCCTGACTTTC.

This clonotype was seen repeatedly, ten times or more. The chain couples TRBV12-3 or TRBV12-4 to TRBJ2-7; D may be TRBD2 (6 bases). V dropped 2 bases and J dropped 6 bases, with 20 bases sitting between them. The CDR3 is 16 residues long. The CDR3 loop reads CASSLSGLSGRAEQYF. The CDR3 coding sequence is TGTGCCAGCAGTTTATCGGGTTTGTCCGGGAGAGCCGAGCAGTACTTC.

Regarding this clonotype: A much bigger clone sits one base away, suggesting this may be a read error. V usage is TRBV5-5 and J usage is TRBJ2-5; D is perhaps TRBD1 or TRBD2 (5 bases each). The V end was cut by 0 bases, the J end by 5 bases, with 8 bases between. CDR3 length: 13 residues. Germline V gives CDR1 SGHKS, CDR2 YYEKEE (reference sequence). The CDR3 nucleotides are TGTGCCAGCAGCTTGGGGGACCGGGAGACCCAGTACTTC. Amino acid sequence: CASSLGDRETQYF.